This entry concerns a single T cell receptor beta chain. These data originate in a study of blood T cells in healthy people across ages. Together with a sample-barcoded 5' primer, a J-beta primer mix was included in a second PCR lasting 7 to 11 cycles. TCRdb re-derived calls from the 5' RACE reads in MiXCR, one entry per CDR3 protein. The data show about 1.1 million distinct CDR3 sequences, around two fifths seen once. Trimming took 1 base from V and 5 from J, leaving 9 bases between them. Germline V gives CDR1 LGHNA, CDR2 YSLEER. The CDR3 consists of 15 residues. This receptor was taken from a man between 18 and 29 years old in good health. The chain carries TRBV4-3 and TRBJ1-6; no reliable D call. The sequenced sample was blood. The CDR3 loop reads CASSQAPEDNSPLHF. CDR3 DNA sequence: TGCGCCAGCAGCCAAGCCCCCGAAGATAATTCACCCCTCCACTTT.